This T cell receptor (beta chain) appears in the sequencing data of a study of shared clonotypes between healthy human individuals. Overall study: CD4 naive and memory got three plates each, CD8 naive two, CD8 memory one.

The CDR3 loop spans 11 amino acids. Trimming took 6 bases from V and 4 from J, leaving 6 bases between them. The V gene's germline CDR1 is MDHEN and CDR2 SYDVKM. Positively selected for CCR7, the CD45RO-negative cells used as naive CD8 cells excluded terminally differentiated effector memory CD45RA+ cells. A remark on this clone: The same CDR3 arises from other DNA sequences in this sample as well.

Using immunoSEQ multiplex PCR, the repertoire was profiled, and TCRdb retains in-frame clones only, with some absent. The sample has approximately 1.9 million clones; about 94% are singletons. Sequences were obtained from naive CD8+ T cells from PBMCs. The rearrangement links TRBV28 to TRBJ2-5; D remains unclear. This sequence originates from a man aged 18 to 30 in good health. Some clones in this sample may be carry-over from other donors' samples. The CDR3 DNA sequence: TGTGCCAGCAGCCCTTCAGAGACCCAGTACTTC. Protein: CASSPSETQYF.